The T cell receptor beta chain described here comes from a study of T cells after yellow fever vaccination. Looking at the study overall: When fractions had low cell numbers, they were prepared with SMART-Seq v4 Ultra Low Input. Findings of the study overall: Abundant bulk-population clonotypes could contaminate the FACS-sorted repertoires. Overall, a small share of clonotypes was seen in both CD4 and CD8 compartments.

Synthesis of TCR cDNA relied on 5'RACE template switching, which attached a universal primer site and UMIs. One entry per CDR3 protein, called by TCRdb with MiXCR from the 5' RACE reads. This sample has 300,000 or so distinct CDR3 sequences; around 9.3% occur once, and the top ten carry 3% to 3.5%. Germline CDR1 is MNHEY and CDR2 is SVGEGT. The CDR3 runs 14 residues. The J segment lost 2 bases and the V segment lost 6 bases, leaving 7 bases of the junction unmatched. Note on this clonotype: The antigen remains undetermined.

This TCR came from a man aged 18 to 35 who received the YFV17D yellow fever vaccine. This specimen was CD4+ T cells sorted from PBMCs, taken 5 days after the yellow fever booster vaccination. This chain joins TRBV6-2 or TRBV6-3 and TRBJ2-7; 7 bases map to TRBD1. DNA for the CDR3: TGTGCCAGCAGACGGACAGGCGTGACCTACGAGCAGTACGTC. Its protein is CASRRTGVTYEQYV.